This T cell receptor (beta chain) was observed in a study of CD8 T cells in Susac syndrome. RNA in amounts of roughly 0.5 to 1 ug was reverse transcribed with random hexamers. MiXCR, applied by TCRdb to the immunoSEQ multiplex PCR reads, yields one record per CDR3 protein. The repertoire holds roughly 190,000 distinct CDR3 sequences, with 90% to 95% as singletons. The CDR3 is 13 residues long. Trimming cost V 10 bases and J 6 bases, with 16 bases left between them. Germline CDR1 is MDHEN and CDR2 is SYDVKM. V usage is TRBV28 and J usage is TRBJ2-1, with D tentatively TRBD1 or TRBD2 (5 bases each). Sequenced input: CD4+ T cells from PBMCs. This TCR was sampled from a human donor with Susac syndrome. CDR3 sequence reads: CATRDQTVNEQFF. CDR3 bases: TGTGCCACCCGGGACCAAACAGTCAATGAGCAGTTCTTC.